What follows describes a single T cell receptor beta chain. These data originate in a study of shared clonotypes between healthy human individuals. The repertoire was sequenced with immunoSEQ multiplex PCR; TCRdb's copy has only in-frame clones and lacks some. The sample lists over 2 million clones, roughly 94% occurring once. The germline V gene encodes CDR1 SGHTS and CDR2 YDEGEE. J lost 5 bases, V lost 4 bases, and 7 bases had no gene match. This CDR3 has 15 residues. The chain employs TRBV5-8 and TRBJ2-2, with 8 bases matching TRBD1. Sequencing used naive CD4+ T cells sorted from blood. Regarding subset: CD45RA+ positively selected. The source of this sequence is a man between 18 and 29 years old in good health. CDR3 bases: TGTGCCAGCAGCGTGGACAGGGTTCGGACCGGGGAGCTGTTTTTT. Encoded protein: CASSVDRVRTGELFF. Based on the CDR3 plus reference TRBV5-8 and TRBJ2-2, the full variable domain is EAGVTQSPTHLIKTRGQQATLRCSPISGHTSVYWYQQALGLGLQFLLWYDEGEERNRGNFPPRFSGRQFPNYSSELNVNALELEDSALYLCASSVDRVRTGELFFGEGSRLTVL.